One sample yielded the 3 T cell receptor beta chains listed below, sequenced in a study of cytomegalovirus exposure and HLA in healthy donors. Only in-frame clones appear in the TCRdb table, and some are missing; sequencing was by immunoSEQ multiplex PCR. The sample consists of 150,000 to 250,000 clones, about 79% of them appearing once. The sequencing input was PBMCs. These receptor sequences come from a woman aged 25 to 39 in good health and CMV-seropositive.

The V call is TRBV5-1, the J call TRBJ2-6, with unresolved D. Trimming left V 2 bases short and J 0 bases short, with 9 bases between. Germline CDR1 is SGHRS and CDR2 is YFSETQ. There are 16 residues in the CDR3. The CDR3 here is CASSLSVPSGANVLTF. In DNA form, the CDR3 reads TGCGCCAGCAGCTTATCCGTTCCCTCTGGGGCCAACGTCCTGACTTTC.

The chain recombines TRBV18 with TRBJ1-1, with 9 positions matching TRBD1. The V gene end was trimmed by 8 bases and the J gene end by 3 bases; junction bases not matched to a gene: 7. Germline values: CDR1 KGHSH, CDR2 LQKENI. The CDR3 runs to 14 residues. This chain's CDR3 is CASQGTGRYTEAFF. CDR3 nucleotide sequence: TGTGCCAGCCAGGGGACAGGGAGGTACACTGAAGCTTTCTTT.

The chain uses TRBV27 and TRBJ1-1; TRBD1 aligns across 7 bases. V shed 10 bases, J shed 0 bases, and the junction held 11 bases outside the gene matches. CDR3 length: 15 amino acids. Germline CDR1 is MNHEY and CDR2 is SMNVEV (reference sequence). The DNA for the CDR3 is TGTGCCAATTCGAGGGGGCCCAGCATGAACACTGAAGCTTTCTTT. As protein: CANSRGPSMNTEAFF.